The clone carrying this T cell receptor beta chain was detected only a few times. Its target is unknown. TCRdb recomputed calls from the 5' RACE reads with MiXCR, one row per CDR3 protein. The sample yields some 320,000 distinct CDR3 sequences, 7.5% to 9% seen once. Germline V gene data show CDR1 as DFQATT and CDR2 as SNEGSKA (reference sequence). Trimming cost V 1 base and J 8 bases, with 17 bases left between them. CDR3 size: 14 residues. The data are from a study of T cells after yellow fever vaccination. Study-wide points: The CD4 and CD8 compartments had a small share of their clonotypes in common.

Sequencing was performed on PBMCs, taken on the day of the first yellow fever vaccination. The chain uses TRBV20-1 and TRBJ1-2; D is unclear. The TCR comes from a man between 18 and 29 years old who received the YFV17D yellow fever vaccine. CDR3 residues: CSARAWGNRLGYTF. The CDR3 nucleotides read TGCAGTGCTAGAGCTTGGGGAAATCGCCTAGGCTACACCTTC.